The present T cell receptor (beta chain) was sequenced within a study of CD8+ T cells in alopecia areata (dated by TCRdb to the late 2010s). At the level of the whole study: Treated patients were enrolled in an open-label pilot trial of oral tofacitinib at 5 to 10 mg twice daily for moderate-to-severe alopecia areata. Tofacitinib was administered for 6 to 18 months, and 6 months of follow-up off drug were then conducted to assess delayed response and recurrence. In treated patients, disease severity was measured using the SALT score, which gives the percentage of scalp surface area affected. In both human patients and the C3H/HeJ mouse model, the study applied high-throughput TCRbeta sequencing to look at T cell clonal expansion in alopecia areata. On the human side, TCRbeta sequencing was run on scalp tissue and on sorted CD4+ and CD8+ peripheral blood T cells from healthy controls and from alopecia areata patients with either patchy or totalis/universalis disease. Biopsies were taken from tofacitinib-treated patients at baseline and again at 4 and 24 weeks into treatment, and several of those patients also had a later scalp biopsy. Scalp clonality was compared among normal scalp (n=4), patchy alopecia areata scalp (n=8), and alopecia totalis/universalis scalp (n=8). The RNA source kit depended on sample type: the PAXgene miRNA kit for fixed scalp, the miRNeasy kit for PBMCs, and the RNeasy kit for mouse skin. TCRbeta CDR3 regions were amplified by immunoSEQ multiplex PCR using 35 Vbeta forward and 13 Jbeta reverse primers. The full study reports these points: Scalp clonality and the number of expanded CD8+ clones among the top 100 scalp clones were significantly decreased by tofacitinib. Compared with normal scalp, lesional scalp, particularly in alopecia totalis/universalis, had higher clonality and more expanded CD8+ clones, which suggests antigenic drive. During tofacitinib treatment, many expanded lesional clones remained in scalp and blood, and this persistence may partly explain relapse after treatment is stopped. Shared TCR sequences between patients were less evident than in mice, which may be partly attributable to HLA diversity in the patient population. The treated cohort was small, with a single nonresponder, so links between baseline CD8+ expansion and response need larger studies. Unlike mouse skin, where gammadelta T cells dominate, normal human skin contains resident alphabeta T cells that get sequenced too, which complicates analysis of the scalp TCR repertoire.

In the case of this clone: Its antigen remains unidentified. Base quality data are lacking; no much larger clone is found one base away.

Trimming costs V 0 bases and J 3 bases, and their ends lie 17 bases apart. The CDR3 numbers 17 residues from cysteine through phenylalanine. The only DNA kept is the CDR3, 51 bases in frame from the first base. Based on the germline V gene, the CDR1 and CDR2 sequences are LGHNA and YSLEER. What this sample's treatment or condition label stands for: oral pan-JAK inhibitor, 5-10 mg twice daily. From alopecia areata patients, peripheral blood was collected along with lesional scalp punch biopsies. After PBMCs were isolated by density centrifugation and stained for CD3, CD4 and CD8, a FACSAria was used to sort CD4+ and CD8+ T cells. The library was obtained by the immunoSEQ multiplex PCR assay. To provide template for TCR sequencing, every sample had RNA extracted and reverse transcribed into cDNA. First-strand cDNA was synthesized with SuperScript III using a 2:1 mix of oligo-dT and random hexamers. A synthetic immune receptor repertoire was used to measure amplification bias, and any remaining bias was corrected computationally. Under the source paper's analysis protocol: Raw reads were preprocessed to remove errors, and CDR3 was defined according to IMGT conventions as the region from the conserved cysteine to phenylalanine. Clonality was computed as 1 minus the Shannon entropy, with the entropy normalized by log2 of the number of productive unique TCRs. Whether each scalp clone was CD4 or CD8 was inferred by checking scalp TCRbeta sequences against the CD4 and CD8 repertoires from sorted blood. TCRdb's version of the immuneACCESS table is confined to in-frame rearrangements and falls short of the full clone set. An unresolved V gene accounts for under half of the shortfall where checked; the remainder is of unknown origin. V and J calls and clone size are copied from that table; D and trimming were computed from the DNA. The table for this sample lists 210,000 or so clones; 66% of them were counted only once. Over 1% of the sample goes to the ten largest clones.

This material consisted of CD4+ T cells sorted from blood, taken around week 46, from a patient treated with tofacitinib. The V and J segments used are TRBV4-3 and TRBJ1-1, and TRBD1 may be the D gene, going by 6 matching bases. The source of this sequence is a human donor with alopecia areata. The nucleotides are TGCGCCAGCAGCCAAGATATCCGGGGGCGTTTCGACACTGAAGCTTTCTTT. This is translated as CASSQDIRGRFDTEAFF.